This is a list of T cell receptor beta chains from one sample in a study of spatial heterogeneity in lung cancer. One entry per CDR3 protein results from TCRdb running MiXCR on the 5' RACE reads. The table lists 13,000 or so distinct CDR3 sequences, around 3.1% of them singletons. Sequencing was performed on lung tumor tissue, taken at surgery. Source of these receptors: a male donor with early-stage non-small cell lung cancer. The conserved cysteine and the conserved F or W are not part of the CDR3 here.

J	V	CDR3
TRBJ2-2	TRBV20-1	SASQWGLAGANTGELF
TRBJ1-3	TRBV28	ASSLGGTFLSGNTIY
TRBJ2-5	TRBV5-1	ASSLAAGGQETQY
TRBJ2-1	TRBV6-2/TRBV6-3	ASRDTQGVGSYNEQF
TRBJ1-4	TRBV6-5	ASSHRDRGEKLF
TRBJ1-1	TRBV5-4	ASSFKGVTEAF
TRBJ1-1	TRBV18	ASSPLGSGRDTEAF
TRBJ2-7	TRBV9	ASSVTGGSYEQY
TRBJ2-1	TRBV12-3/TRBV12-4	ASTLLAGNEQF
TRBJ2-5	TRBV6-5	ASSYFAGSGETQY
TRBJ1-6	TRBV5-1	ASSPRPTGISYNSPLH
TRBJ2-1	TRBV28	ASSLAGGLNEQF
TRBJ2-1	TRBV2	ASIPGLAREQF
TRBJ2-5	TRBV5-1	ASSSGTGGETQY
TRBJ2-7	TRBV5-1	ASSLAPRDGAYEQY
TRBJ1-1	TRBV6-6	ASSYRGQGDTEAF
TRBJ2-3	TRBV28	ASSLSADRFTDTQY